These 29 T cell receptor beta chains share one sample of origin, sequenced in a study of T cells in localized non-small cell lung cancer. The repertoire was sequenced with immunoSEQ multiplex PCR; TCRdb's copy has only in-frame clones and lacks some. In the table there are 100,000 or so clones, approximately 91% of which are singletons. This material consisted of PBMCs, taken before any cancer treatment. The receptors here all came from a woman aged 40-70 years with stage II squamous cell lung carcinoma.

V and J are TRBV29-1 and TRBJ2-1, with D hard to call. The CDR3 extends over 9 amino acids. Germline V gene lookup returns CDR1 SQVTM and CDR2 ANQGSEA. The V and J ends lost 4 bases and 9 bases respectively, with 4 bases between them. The CDR3 sequence: CSVGAEQFF. CDR3 DNA sequence: TGCAGCGTTGGGGCTGAGCAGTTCTTC.

This clone was counted once. The J gene is TRBJ2-1, the V gene TRBV7-9; 10 bases are shared with TRBD2. The CDR3 has 16 amino acids. The J segment lost 5 bases and the V segment lost 5 bases, leaving 9 bases of the junction unmatched. Germline lookup yields CDR1 SEHNR and CDR2 FQNEAQ (reference sequence). The CDR3 DNA sequence: TGTGCCAGCAGCGTAACCGGGACTAGCGTACACAATGAGCAGTTCTTC. It codes for CASSVTGTSVHNEQFF.

The V gene is TRBV6-6, the J gene TRBJ1-2; no clear D. The CDR3 is 11 residues long. Germline-derived CDR1 and CDR2 are MNHNY and SVGAGI (reference sequence). V was pared by 5 bases and J by 8 bases, with 9 bases between. The CDR3 DNA reads TGTGCCAGCAGTCCAGGTCTGGGCTACACCTTC. Amino acid sequence: CASSPGLGYTF.

The chain couples TRBV11-3 to TRBJ1-1, with D tentatively TRBD1 (6 bases). The CDR3 length is 12 residues. Per germline, CDR1 SGHNT and CDR2 YENEEA. With 6 bases removed from V and 12 bases from J, the gap between germline ends came to 17 bases. Here the CDR3 reads CASRGRDTQTFF. Written as DNA, the CDR3 is TGTGCCAGCAGAGGTCGGGACACCCAGACTTTCTTT.

The chain links TRBV11-2 to TRBJ1-4, with TRBD1 matching over 12 bases. There are 19 residues in the CDR3. Germline V gene data show CDR1 as SGHAT and CDR2 as FQNNGV. J gave up 5 bases and V 1 base, and 11 bases lay outside the gene matches. CDR3 nucleotide sequence: TGTGCCAGCAGCTTAGGCTCCGGGACAGGGGGCGCGGGGAATGAAAAACTGTTTTTT. Its protein is CASSLGSGTGGAGNEKLFF.

The gene calls are TRBV11-2 and TRBJ2-2; maybe TRBD2 (5 bases). Germline V gene lookup returns CDR1 SGHAT and CDR2 FQNNGV. V dropped 1 base and J dropped 0 bases, with 6 bases sitting between them. The CDR3 totals 15 residues. The CDR3 loop reads CASSLGGPNTGELFF. The CDR3 coding sequence is TGTGCCAGCAGCTTAGGAGGGCCGAACACCGGGGAGCTGTTTTTT.

The chain has TRBV7-7 and TRBJ2-2; D could derive from TRBD1 or TRBD2 (6 bases each). The CDR3 loop spans 15 amino acids. Germline assignment: CDR1 SSHAT and CDR2 FNYEAQ (reference sequence). V gave up 3 bases and J gave up 2 bases, with 10 bases separating them. The CDR3 DNA follows: TGTGCCAGCAGCTTGGCCGGGGGCAACACCGGGGAGCTGTTTTTT. It yields the protein CASSLAGGNTGELFF.

The V gene is TRBV29-1, the J gene TRBJ1-1; D is possibly TRBD1 (5 bases). Looked up from germline, CDR1 is SQVTM and CDR2 is ANQGSEA. This CDR3 is built from 17 residues. Trimming took 3 bases from V and 1 from J, leaving 21 bases between them. The CDR3 sequence is CSVDRIRGLPGNTEAFF. For the CDR3, the DNA is TGCAGCGTTGATCGGATCCGGGGCCTCCCTGGGAACACTGAAGCTTTCTTT.

V is TRBV7-8 and J is TRBJ1-2; TRBD1 aligns across 9 bases. The germline V gene encodes CDR1 SGHVS and CDR2 FQNEAQ. With V trimmed by 5 bases and J by 7 bases, 14 bases remained unmatched. This CDR3 has 16 residues. The CDR3 spells CASSMGQGGLEGGYTF. The DNA of the CDR3 is TGTGCCAGCAGCATGGGACAGGGAGGGTTAGAGGGTGGCTACACCTTC.

V gene TRBV12-5 combines with J gene TRBJ1-1, with D maybe TRBD1 (6 bases). CDR1 is LGHNT, CDR2 FRNRAP, per germline. Trimming took 1 base from V and 4 from J, leaving 13 bases between them. The CDR3 is 15 residues long. As DNA, the CDR3 is TGTGCTAGTGGTTTGGCTCCGGGACACGGCACTGAAGCTTTCTTT. Translation: CASGLAPGHGTEAFF.

This chain links TRBV29-1 with TRBJ1-2, with a tentative D call TRBD1 (5 bases). Germline V gene data show CDR1 as SQVTM and CDR2 as ANQGSEA. The CDR3 consists of 10 residues. Deletions cut 5 bases from V and 6 bases from J, with 7 bases between. Written as DNA, the CDR3 is TGCAGCGTTAGAGGGGATGGCTACACCTTC. This encodes CSVRGDGYTF.

The chain uses TRBV2 and TRBJ2-2; 10 positions agree with TRBD2. The length of the CDR3 is 17 residues. Germline V gives CDR1 SNHLY, CDR2 FYNNEI. V dropped 7 bases and J dropped 2; count of bases not matched to a gene: 10. The DNA of the CDR3 is TGTGCCAGCACCCTGCCCGGACTAGCGGCCAACACCGGGGAGCTGTTTTTT. Translation gives CASTLPGLAANTGELFF.

This chain's CDR3 is CASSPRTGGHPPQHF. For the CDR3, the DNA is TGTGCCAGCAGTCCTAGGACAGGGGGTCATCCGCCCCAGCATTTT. The chain carries TRBV28 and TRBJ1-5; 10 bases line up with TRBD1. Germline CDR1 and CDR2: MDHEN and SYDVKM. J was trimmed by 9 bases and V by 5 bases; bases with no gene match: 10. The CDR3 sequence is 15 residues long.

The chain is built from TRBV16 and TRBJ1-2; TRBD1 matches at 7 bases. CDR3 length equals 12 residues. Germline values: CDR1 KGHSY, CDR2 FQNENV. V lost 6 bases to trimming and J lost 11 bases; unmatched junction nucleotides: 9. The CDR3 region has the DNA TGTGCCAGCAGAGGGACAGATCCCTTTTACACCTTC. Translated, it gives CASRGTDPFYTF.

This chain links TRBV27 with TRBJ2-1; D is unresolved. Germline CDR1 is MNHEY and CDR2 is SMNVEV (reference sequence). The CDR3 totals 11 residues. V lost 4 bases, J lost 6 bases, and 4 bases lay in between. The CDR3 nucleotides read TGTGCCAGCAGTTGGGGCAATGAGCAGTTCTTC. Translating gives CASSWGNEQFF.

The V call is TRBV27, the J call TRBJ1-1; unclear D gene. In germline, CDR1 is MNHEY, CDR2 SMNVEV (reference sequence). V gave up 2 bases and J gave up 7 bases, with 17 bases separating them. The CDR3 consists of 15 residues. The DNA for the CDR3 is TGTGCCAGCAGTTTAAATGGCCCCTGGGTCGGTGAAGCTTTCTTT. As protein: CASSLNGPWVGEAFF.

This chain connects TRBV6-1 to TRBJ2-3, with D possibly being TRBD1 or TRBD2 (6 bases each). The CDR3 contains 13 residues. Germline-derived CDR1 and CDR2 are MNHNS and SASEGT. Trimming took off 6 bases at V and 1 base at J, with 8 bases between the two ends. The CDR3 loop reads CASRGGGTDTQYF. In DNA form, the CDR3 reads TGTGCCAGCAGGGGGGGCGGCACAGATACGCAGTATTTT.

CDR3 amino acids: CSVEAGQGRTDTQYF. The CDR3 DNA sequence: TGCAGCGTTGAAGCCGGACAGGGTAGGACAGATACGCAGTATTTT. This rearrangement joins TRBV29-1 to TRBJ2-3; 8 positions match TRBD1. The V gene's germline CDR1 is SQVTM and CDR2 ANQGSEA. V dropped 1 base and J dropped 3; count of bases not matched to a gene: 6. The CDR3 runs to 15 residues.

As concerns this clone: The junction departs from germline at one end; a sequencing error may be responsible. The chain recombines TRBV11-2 with TRBJ2-5; 13 positions match TRBD2. CDR3 length: 14 amino acids. Per germline, CDR1 SGHAT and CDR2 FQNNGV. Written as DNA, the CDR3 is TGTGCCAGCAGCTTAACGACTAGCGGGAGGCTCGAGGACTTC. Translating gives CASSLTTSGRLEDF.

V usage is TRBV6-6 and J usage is TRBJ2-7; no reliable D call. Trimming removed 5 bases at V and 0 bases at J, with 11 bases between. Germline CDR1 MNHNY, CDR2 SVGAGI (reference sequence). The CDR3 runs 14 residues. CDR3 sequence: CASSLRTSSYEQYF. DNA of the CDR3: TGTGCCAGCAGTCTTAGGACGAGCTCCTACGAGCAGTACTTC.

V is TRBV30 and J is TRBJ2-7; the match to TRBD1 covers 10 bases. Per the germline V gene, CDR1 is GTSNPN and CDR2 is SVGIG (reference sequence). The CDR3 length is 16 residues. V was clipped by 2 bases and J by 3 bases; unmatched bases: 10. DNA of the CDR3: TGTGCCTGGAGTCCGATTCGCTGGGACAGGGGCTACGAGCAGTACTTC. This codes for CAWSPIRWDRGYEQYF.

The CDR3 DNA follows: TGTGCCAGCAGCCCAGGGACAGGGGGCAACACTGAAGCTTTCTTT. This translates into CASSPGTGGNTEAFF. V gene TRBV7-9 combines with J gene TRBJ1-1, with 12 bases lining up with TRBD1. Germline V gene sequence: CDR1 SEHNR, CDR2 FQNEAQ (reference sequence). The V and J ends lost 5 bases and 2 bases, in that order; junction bases with no gene match: 3. CDR3 length: 15 residues.

This sequence joins TRBV5-1 and TRBJ1-1, with a tentative D call TRBD1 (5 bases). CDR3 length: 16 amino acids. Germline assignment: CDR1 SGHRS and CDR2 YFSETQ. Deletions cut 4 bases from V and 4 bases from J, with 20 bases between. The CDR3 reads CASSLQLGTRSTEAFF. The CDR3 nucleotides read TGCGCCAGCAGCCTACAGCTCGGGACCAGGTCCACTGAAGCTTTCTTT.

This chain uses TRBV19 with TRBJ1-1, with D perhaps matching TRBD1 (5 bases). The CDR3 length is 15 residues. Germline V lookup: CDR1 LNHDA, CDR2 SQIVND (reference sequence). Trimming shortened V by 8 bases and J by 0 bases, and 16 bases separated the two germline ends. CDR3 bases: TGTGCCAGTTCAGTGTCGGGACGTATGAACACTGAAGCTTTCTTT. As protein: CASSVSGRMNTEAFF.

This rearrangement joins TRBV30 to TRBJ2-7; 8 bases map to TRBD1. The CDR3 sequence is 12 residues long. After removal of 8 bases from V and 7 bases from J, the junction contained 10 bases not matched to a gene. Germline V CDR1 and CDR2: GTSNPN, SVGIG (reference sequence). CDR3 residues: CAAQGASLEQYF. The CDR3 nucleotides read TGTGCCGCGCAGGGGGCGTCTCTTGAGCAGTACTTC.

The chain carries TRBV28 and TRBJ2-3; the D gene is possibly TRBD2 (7 bases). CDR3 length equals 15 residues. In germline, CDR1 is MDHEN, CDR2 SYDVKM. Trimming shortened V by 6 bases and J by 0 bases, and 13 bases separated the two germline ends. CDR3 amino acids: CASRDGGQSTDTQYF. The CDR3 region has the DNA TGTGCCAGCAGGGACGGGGGGCAGAGCACAGATACGCAGTATTTT. Combining the CDR3 with reference TRBV28 and TRBJ2-3 gives the whole variable domain DVKVTQSSRYLVKRTGEKVFLECVQDMDHENMFWYRQDPGLGLRLIYFSYDVKMKEKGDIPEGYSVSREKKERFSLILESASTNQTSMYLCASRDGGQSTDTQYFGPGTRLTVL.

The V gene is TRBV5-4, the J gene TRBJ1-4; D is perhaps TRBD1 (6 bases). The CDR3 consists of 17 residues. V was clipped by 3 bases and J by 0 bases, with 15 bases between them. Germline-derived CDR1 and CDR2 are SGHNT and YYREEE (reference sequence). CDR3 sequence reads: CASSSSGQSATNEKLFF. As DNA, the CDR3 is TGTGCCAGCAGCTCCTCCGGACAGAGTGCAACTAATGAAAAACTGTTTTTT.

The rearrangement uses TRBV11-3 and TRBJ2-1; 11 nucleotides align to TRBD2. The CDR3 is 15 residues long. Germline V gives CDR1 SGHNT, CDR2 YENEEA. The J segment lost 4 bases and the V segment lost 5 bases, leaving 4 bases of the junction unmatched. The CDR3: CASSLGLADYNEQFF. The CDR3 DNA is TGTGCCAGCAGCCTGGGACTAGCGGATTACAATGAGCAGTTCTTC.

The chain couples TRBV2 to TRBJ1-1; TRBD1 aligns across 7 bases. V dropped 2 bases and J dropped 1; count of bases not matched to a gene: 1. Germline V gives CDR1 SNHLY, CDR2 FYNNEI. The CDR3 length is 14 residues. The CDR3 coding sequence is TGTGCCAGCAGTGAACGACAGGGGAACACTGAAGCTTTCTTT. It translates to CASSERQGNTEAFF.